The TCR beta chain described here comes from a study of blood T cells in healthy people across ages. A second about 7 to 12 cycle PCR used barcoded and J-beta primers. TCRdb reprocessed the 5' RACE reads via MiXCR and lists one record per CDR3 protein. The repertoire holds hundreds of thousands of distinct CDR3 sequences, roughly 43% seen once, with roughly 13% in the top ten. V trimming: 2 bases; J trimming: 4 bases; junction bases outside the gene matches: 2. Germline lookup yields CDR1 MGHRA and CDR2 YSYEKL. This CDR3 is 14 amino acids long. Sequenced material: blood. The clonotype originates from a man aged 25 to 40 in good health. The rearrangement links TRBV4-1 to TRBJ1-3; TRBD1 matches 7 bases. CDR3 in amino acids: CASSQPGGGNTIYF. CDR3 nucleotide sequence: TGCGCCAGCAGCCAACCAGGGGGAGGAAACACCATATATTTT.